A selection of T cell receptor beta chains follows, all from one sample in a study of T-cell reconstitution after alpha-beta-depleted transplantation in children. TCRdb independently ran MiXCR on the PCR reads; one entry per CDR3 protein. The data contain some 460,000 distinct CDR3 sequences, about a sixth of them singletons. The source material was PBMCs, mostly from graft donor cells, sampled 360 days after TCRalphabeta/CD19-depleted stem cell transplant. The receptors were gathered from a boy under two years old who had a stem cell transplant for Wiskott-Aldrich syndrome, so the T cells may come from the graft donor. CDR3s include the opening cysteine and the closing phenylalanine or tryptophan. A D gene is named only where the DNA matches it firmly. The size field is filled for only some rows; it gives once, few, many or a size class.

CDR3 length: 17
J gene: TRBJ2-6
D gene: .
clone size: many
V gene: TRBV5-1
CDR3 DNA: TGCGCCAGCAGACGGAGGATTCTGGGGCAGGAGACCAACGTCCTGACTTTC
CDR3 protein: CASRRRILGQETNVLTF

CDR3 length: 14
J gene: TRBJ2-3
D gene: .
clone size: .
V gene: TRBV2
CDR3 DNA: TGTGCCAGCAGTGAATTCCGGGTTATGGATACGCAGTATTTT
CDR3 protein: CASSEFRVMDTQYF

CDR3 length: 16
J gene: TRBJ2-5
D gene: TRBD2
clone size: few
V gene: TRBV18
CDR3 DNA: TGTGCCAGCTCACCCCTAGCGGGGGGCCTTCAAGAGACCCAGTACTTC
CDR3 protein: CASSPLAGGLQETQYF

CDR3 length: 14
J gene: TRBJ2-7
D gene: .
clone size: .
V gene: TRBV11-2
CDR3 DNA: TGTGCCAGCAGCATGGGTCCGAGCTCCTACGAGCAGTACTTC
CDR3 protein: CASSMGPSSYEQYF

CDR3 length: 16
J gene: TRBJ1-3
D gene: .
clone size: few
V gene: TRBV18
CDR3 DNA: TGTGCCAGCTCACCCTTAGCTCGGACAGAAGAAAACACCATATATTTT
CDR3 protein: CASSPLARTEENTIYF

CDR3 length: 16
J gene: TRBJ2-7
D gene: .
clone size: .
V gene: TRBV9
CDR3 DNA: TGTGCCAGCAGCGTAGAGGCAGGGGGGGGAGCAACGGAGCAGTACTTC
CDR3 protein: CASSVEAGGGATEQYF

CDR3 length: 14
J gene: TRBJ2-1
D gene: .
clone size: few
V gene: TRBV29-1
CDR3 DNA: TGCAGCGTTTCTACTAGATCCTCCTACAATGAGCAGTTCTTC
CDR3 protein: CSVSTRSSYNEQFF

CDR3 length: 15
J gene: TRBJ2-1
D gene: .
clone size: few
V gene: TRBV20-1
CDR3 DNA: TGCAGTGCTAGAAAACCCCCGTCAGACTACAATGAGCAGTTCTTC
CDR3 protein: CSARKPPSDYNEQFF

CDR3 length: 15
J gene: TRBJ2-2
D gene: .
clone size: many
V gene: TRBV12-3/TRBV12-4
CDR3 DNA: TGTGCCAGCAGTTTCGAGCAGAAAAGGACCGGGGAGCTGTTTTTT
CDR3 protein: CASSFEQKRTGELFF

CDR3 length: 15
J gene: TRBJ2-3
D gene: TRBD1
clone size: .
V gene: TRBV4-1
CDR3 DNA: TGCGCCAGCAGCTACGGACAGGGGGCGAGAGATACGCAGTATTTT
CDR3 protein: CASSYGQGARDTQYF

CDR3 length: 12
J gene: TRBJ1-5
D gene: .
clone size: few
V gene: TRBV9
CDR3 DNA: TGTGCCAGCGGGGGGCGCAATCAGCCCCAGCATTTT
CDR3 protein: CASGGRNQPQHF

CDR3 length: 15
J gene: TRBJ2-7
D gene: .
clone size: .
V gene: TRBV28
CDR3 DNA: TGTGCCAGCAGACAAACCCCTAGCGAGGGCTACGAGCAGTACTTC
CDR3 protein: CASRQTPSEGYEQYF

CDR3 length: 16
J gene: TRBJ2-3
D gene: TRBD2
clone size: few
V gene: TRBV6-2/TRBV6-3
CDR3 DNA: TGTGCCAGCAGCCGGCCTCTAGCGGGAGGGCCTCATACGCAGTATTTT
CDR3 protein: CASSRPLAGGPHTQYF

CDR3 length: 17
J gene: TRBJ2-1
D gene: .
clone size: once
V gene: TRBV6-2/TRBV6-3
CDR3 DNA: TGTGCCAGCAACCTTAACTCCCGGACGGGGGCCTACAATGAGCAGTTCTTC
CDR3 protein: CASNLNSRTGAYNEQFF

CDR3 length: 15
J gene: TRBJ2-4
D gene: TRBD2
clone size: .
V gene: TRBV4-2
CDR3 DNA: TGTGCCAGCAGCCAAGAACTAGCGCTATGGCACATTCAGTACTTC
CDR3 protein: CASSQELALWHIQYF

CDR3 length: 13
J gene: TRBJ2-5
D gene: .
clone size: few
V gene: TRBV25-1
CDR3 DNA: TGTGCCAGCAGTGAAGTGGGGATAGAGACCCAGTACTTC
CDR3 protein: CASSEVGIETQYF

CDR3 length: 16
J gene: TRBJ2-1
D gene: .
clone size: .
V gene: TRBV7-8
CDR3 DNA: TGTGCCAGCAGCTTAGCGAGAACACCGGGGCCCAATGAGCAGTTCTTC
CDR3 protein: CASSLARTPGPNEQFF

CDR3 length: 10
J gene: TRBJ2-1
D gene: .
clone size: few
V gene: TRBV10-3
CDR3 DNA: TGTGCCATCGGTTACAATGAGCAGTTCTTC
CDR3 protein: CAIGYNEQFF

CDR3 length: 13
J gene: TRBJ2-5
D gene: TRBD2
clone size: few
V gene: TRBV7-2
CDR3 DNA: TGTGCCAGCAGCCCCAGACTAGCAGAGACCCAGTACTTC
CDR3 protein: CASSPRLAETQYF

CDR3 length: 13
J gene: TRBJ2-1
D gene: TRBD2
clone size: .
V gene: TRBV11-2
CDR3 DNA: TGTGCCAGCAGCTTGTGGCTAGCGGTTGAGCAGTTCTTC
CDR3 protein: CASSLWLAVEQFF